Detailed here is one TCR beta chain. The data were obtained in a study of T cell responses to AZD1222 COVID-19 vaccine. Germline CDR1 and CDR2: SGHTA and FQGNSA. This CDR3 spans 14 amino acids. V shed 5 bases and J shed 3 bases, with 13 bases lying between them. TCRdb's table, derived via immunoSEQ multiplex PCR, lists solely in-frame clones and lacks some. The table includes more than 95,000 clones, about 81% detected once. Sample: peripheral blood, taken on day 0 of AZD1222 vaccination. The gene calls are TRBV7-2 and TRBJ2-5; D tentatively fits TRBD1 or TRBD2 (6 bases each). The TCR originated in an adult in good health. For the CDR3, the DNA is TGTGCCAGCAGCATAAGGGGGGATAAAGAGACCCAGTACTTC. Its protein product is CASSIRGDKETQYF. Supplemented by reference TRBV7-2 and TRBJ2-5, the full variable domain reads GAGVSQSPSNKVTEKGKDVELRCDPISGHTALYWYRQSLGQGLEFLIYFQGNSAPDKSGLPSDRFSAERTGGSVSTLTIQRTQQEDSAVYLCASSIRGDKETQYFGPGTRLLVL.